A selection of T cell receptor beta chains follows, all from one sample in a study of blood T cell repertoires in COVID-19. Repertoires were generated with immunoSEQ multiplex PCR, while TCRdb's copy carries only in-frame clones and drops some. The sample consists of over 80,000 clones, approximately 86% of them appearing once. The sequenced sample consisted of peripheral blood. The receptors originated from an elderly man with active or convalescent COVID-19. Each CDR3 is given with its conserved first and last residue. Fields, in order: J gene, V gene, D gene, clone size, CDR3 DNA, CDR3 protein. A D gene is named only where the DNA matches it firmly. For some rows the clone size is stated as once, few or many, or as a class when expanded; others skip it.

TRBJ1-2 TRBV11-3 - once TGTGCCAGCAGCTTAGATCCAGGGGATAACTATGGCTACACCTTC CASSLDPGDNYGYTF
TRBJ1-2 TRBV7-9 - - TGTGCCAGCAGCTCCAGTACACGATACTATGGCTACACCTTC CASSSSTRYYGYTF
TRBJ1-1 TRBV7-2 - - TGTGCCAGCAGCAAGACAGGCCCCCTGGGCACTGAAGCTTTCTTT CASSKTGPLGTEAFF
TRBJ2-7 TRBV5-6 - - TGTGCCAGCAGCTTGGGCCAGGTCGGCTCCTACGAGCAGTACTTC CASSLGQVGSYEQYF
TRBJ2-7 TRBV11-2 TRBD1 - TGTGCCAGCAGCTTAGATCTGGCCAGGGGGTACGAGCAGTACTTC CASSLDLARGYEQYF
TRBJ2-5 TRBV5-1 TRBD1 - TGCGCCAGCAGCGGGGGACAGAGATCACAAGAGACCCAGTACTTC CASSGGQRSQETQYF
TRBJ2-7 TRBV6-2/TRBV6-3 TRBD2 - TGTGCCAGCAGTGACCGGGACTACCACGAGCAGTACTTC CASSDRDYHEQYF
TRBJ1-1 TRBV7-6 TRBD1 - TGTGCCAGCAGCTTAAGGGCAGGGGGAAACGCTGAAGCTTTCTTT CASSLRAGGNAEAFF
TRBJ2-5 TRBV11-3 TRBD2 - TGTGCCAGCAGCTTTACTCCTGCCGGGACTAGCGGGAGTAGGCAAGAGACCCAGTACTTC CASSFTPAGTSGSRQETQYF
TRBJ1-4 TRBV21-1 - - TGTGCCAGCAGCAAAGACAGGGCGGTATTTCGAACTAATGAAAAACTGTTTTTT CASSKDRAVFRTNEKLFF
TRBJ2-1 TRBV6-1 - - TGTGCCAGCAGTGAAATACCAGGAGGGGTTGGTGAGCAGTTCTTC CASSEIPGGVGEQFF
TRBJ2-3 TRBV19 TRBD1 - TGTGCCAGTAGTGGGAGACAGGGAGTCACAGATACGCAGTATTTT CASSGRQGVTDTQYF
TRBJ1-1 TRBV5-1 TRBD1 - TGCGCCAGCAGCTACGCGACAGGGTCGGGCACTGAAGCTTTCTTT CASSYATGSGTEAFF
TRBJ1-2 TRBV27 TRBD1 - TGTGCCAGCGGGGCCCAGGGGGTGCCCCTTGGTGGCTACACCTTC CASGAQGVPLGGYTF
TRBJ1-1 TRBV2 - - TGTGCCAGCACCCAAAGGGCACAGGGTTCTGAAGCTTTCTTT CASTQRAQGSEAFF
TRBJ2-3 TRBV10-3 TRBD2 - TGTGCCATCAGTGAGTTCCCTGCGGGGGGGGATACGCAGTATTTT CAISEFPAGGDTQYF
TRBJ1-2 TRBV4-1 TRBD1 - TGCGCCAGCAGCCAACCCCCGACAGGGAACTATGGCTACACCTTC CASSQPPTGNYGYTF
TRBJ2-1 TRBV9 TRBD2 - TGTGCCAGCAGCGTAGCTCCAGCGGGAGCCGGGGGGGGTGAGCAGTTCTTC CASSVAPAGAGGGEQFF
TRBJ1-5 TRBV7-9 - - TGTGCCAGCAGCTTGGGGGGTCTTTATCAGCCCCAGCATTTT CASSLGGLYQPQHF
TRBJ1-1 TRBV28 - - TGTGCCAGCAGTTTGAGCGTTGAGACTGAAGCTTTCTTT CASSLSVETEAFF
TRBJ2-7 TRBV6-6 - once TGTGCCAGCACCGAAACAGGGGGGGCCTACGAGCAGTACTTC CASTETGGAYEQYF
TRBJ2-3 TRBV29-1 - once TGCAGCGCCCAAGGCTGGGCTAGCACAGATACGCAGTATTTT CSAQGWASTDTQYF